The clone carrying this TCR beta chain was counted ten times or more. What it recognizes is unknown. Time point: longitudinal time-point 1 (baseline). The data were taken from a study of neurological immune-mediated disorders. The V gene's germline CDR1 is MNHEY and CDR2 SVGAGI. The CDR3 length is 16 residues. Trimming took 2 bases from V and 2 from J, leaving 16 bases between them. Broader study findings: Expanded clones shared no CDR3 amino acid sequences across subjects, suggesting private repertoires in all groups.

In TCRdb, the 5' RACE reads were re-called with MiXCR into one record per CDR3 protein. The table has tens of thousands of distinct CDR3 sequences, less than 3.5% seen once. This sequence joins TRBV6-5 and TRBJ2-7; D is unresolved. The source is a woman aged 55-75 years with multiple sclerosis. Input material: PBMCs. CDR3: CASSYPGANPPYEQYF. CDR3 nucleotide sequence: TGTGCCAGCAGTTACCCGGGTGCAAACCCCCCCTACGAGCAGTACTTC.